This TCR beta chain was retrieved from a study of primary melanoma T cells and metastatic recurrence (TCRdb year 2020). For the wider study: The cohort comprised 150 to 200 primary melanomas of stage T2 to T4, with thickness greater than 1 mm. Whether T-cell fraction and T-cell repertoire clonality in primary melanoma tumors predicted patient outcome was tested in the study. The T-cell fraction measured by TCR beta sequencing was compared against progression-free survival as the clinical outcome. Histopathological grading of tumor-infiltrating lymphocytes was compared with the T-cell fraction derived from sequencing. Overall study results and their limits: Protection appeared to be conferred by a T-cell fraction above 20% regardless of ulceration status, mitotic rate or nodal disease. An effective T-cell-mediated antitumor response in primary melanoma was framed by the authors only as a suggestion, not a demonstrated mechanism. Progression-free survival was reportedly predicted by the tumor T-cell fraction independently of thickness, ulceration, mitotic rate and age. Progression-free survival prediction was reportedly improved more by adding T-cell fraction to tumor thickness than by adding any other histopathological variable.

In the case of this clone: The clone's antigen remains unknown. Base quality data are lacking; no much larger clone is found one base away.

From the germline V gene, CDR1 is SGHNT and CDR2 is YENEEA. Reading from cysteine to phenylalanine, the CDR3 counts 15 amino acids. Solely the CDR3 DNA is kept, with 45 bases framed from the first base. Germline trimming: 5 bases from V, 3 bases from J; junction bases outside gene matches: 6. The patients had surgically resected primary melanoma that was considered potentially curable but at risk of metastatic recurrence. The method was the immunoSEQ multiplex PCR assay. High-throughput sequencing of the T-cell receptor beta chain was performed on primary melanoma tumor tissue. As for how the authors treated the data: Repertoire analyses included TCRB CDR3 sharing between samples and the distribution of insertions and deletions. The predictive value of the T-cell fraction was ranked against histopathological variables by a gradient-boosted model. The table was pulled from immuneACCESS by TCRdb, which kept in-frame rearrangements only. Such tables lose some clones; where checked, under half of the loss comes from unresolved V genes, and the rest has no known cause. The V and J calls and clone size come from that table; D and trimming were worked out from the DNA. The sample table shows several thousand clones, and around 80% are seen once. The ten largest make up roughly 21% of the sample.

This TCR came from a human donor with melanoma. Recombination connected TRBV11-3 to TRBJ2-5; TRBD2 lines up with 10 middle nucleotides. The sequencing sample was made of melanoma tumor tissue. The CDR3 protein sequence reads: CASSVRLAGEETQYF. The nucleotide sequence is TGTGCCAGCAGCGTCCGACTAGCGGGCGAAGAGACCCAGTACTTC. The CDR3 plus the reference TRBV11-3 and TRBJ2-5 genes for the other parts give the full variable domain: EAGVVQSPRYKIIEKKQPVAFWCNPISGHNTLYWYLQNLGQGPELLIRYENEEAVDDSQLPKDRFSAERLKGVDSTLKIQPAELGDSAVYLCASSVRLAGEETQYFGPGTRLLVL.